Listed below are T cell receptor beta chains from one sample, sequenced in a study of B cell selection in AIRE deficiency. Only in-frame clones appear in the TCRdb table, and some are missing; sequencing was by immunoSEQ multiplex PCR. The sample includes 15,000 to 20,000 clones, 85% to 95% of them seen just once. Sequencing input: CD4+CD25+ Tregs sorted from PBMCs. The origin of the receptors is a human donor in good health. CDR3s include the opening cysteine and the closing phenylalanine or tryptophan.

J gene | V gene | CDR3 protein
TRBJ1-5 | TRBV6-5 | CASSISTVQWPQHF
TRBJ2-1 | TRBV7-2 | CASSSSGRIDEQFF
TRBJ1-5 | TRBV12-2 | CASRPNRGPNLGDLSNQPQHF
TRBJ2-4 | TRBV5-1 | CASSLGLGLREKGNIQYF
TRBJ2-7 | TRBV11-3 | CASSLNADFSYEQYF
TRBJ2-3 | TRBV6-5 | CASSYSGTSTDTQYF
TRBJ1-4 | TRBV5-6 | CASSLVGSTNEKLFF
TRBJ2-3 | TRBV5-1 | CASSLGRGRTDTQYF
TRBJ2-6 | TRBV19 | CASVDGGPGANVLTF
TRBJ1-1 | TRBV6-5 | CASLPNRDTEAFF
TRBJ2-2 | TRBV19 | CASSIHGELFF
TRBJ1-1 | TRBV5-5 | CASTLQEGAYTEAFF
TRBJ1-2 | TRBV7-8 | CASTRTGDYGYTF
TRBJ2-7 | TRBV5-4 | CASSATGEQYF
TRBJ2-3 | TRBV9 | CASSGGPWPDTQYF